What follows are 26 T cell receptor beta chains derived from one specimen sequenced in a study of T cells of healthy individuals. MiXCR, applied by TCRdb to the 5' RACE reads, yields one record per CDR3 protein. The data contain 95,000 to 100,000 distinct CDR3 sequences, 17% of them singletons. The receptor set was obtained from a human donor in good health.

This clonotype was seen only a few times. The rearrangement uses TRBV6-5 and TRBJ2-6; 10 bases match TRBD1. J gave up 0 bases and V 5 bases, and 4 bases lay outside the gene matches. Germline V gene data show CDR1 as MNHEY and CDR2 as SVGAGI. The CDR3 totals 17 residues. In DNA form, the CDR3 reads TGTGCCAGCAGTCTACGGACAGGGGGCTCTGGGGCCAACGTCCTGACTTTC. This translates into CASSLRTGGSGANVLTF.

This clonotype was seen more than once but under ten times. The junction and the germline gene differ at one end; a read error may be behind it. The gene calls are TRBV4-1 and TRBJ2-7; D is perhaps TRBD1 or TRBD2 (5 bases each). The CDR3 is 15 amino acids. The germline V gene encodes CDR1 MGHRA and CDR2 YSYEKL. The CDR3 DNA follows: TGCACCAGCAGCCAGGCCGGGACGGGAAGCTACGAGCAGTACTTC. It codes for CTSSQAGTGSYEQYF.

The chain combines TRBV20-1 with TRBJ2-5, with no clear D. Trimming took 3 bases from V and 3 from J, leaving 5 bases between them. Germline V gives CDR1 DFQATT, CDR2 SNEGSKA (reference sequence). CDR3 length: 11 amino acids. CDR3 amino acids: CSASTEETQYF. The CDR3, as DNA: TGCAGTGCTAGTACGGAAGAGACCCAGTACTTC.

A few counts support this clonotype. The J gene is TRBJ2-7, the V gene TRBV21-1; the table's D call, TRBD1, has no DNA check behind it. TRBV21-1 is marked as a pseudogene. The CDR3 has 19 amino acids. CDR3: CASSKKPGQVIPRPYEQYF. CDR3 DNA: TGTGCCAGCAGCAAAAAGCCCGGACAGGTCATACCACGGCCCTACGAGCAGTACTTC.

This chain connects TRBV7-2 to TRBJ1-2; D is possibly TRBD1 (5 bases). There are 14 residues in the CDR3. V was cut by 6 bases and J by 7 bases, with 18 bases left in between. CDR1 is SGHTA, CDR2 FQGNSA, per germline. CDR3 in amino acids: CASRLETAGGGYTF. DNA of the CDR3: TGTGCCAGCAGACTAGAGACAGCCGGGGGTGGCTACACCTTC.

The V gene is TRBV6-2 or TRBV6-3, the J gene TRBJ2-1; D is unresolved. V was pared by 7 bases and J by 0 bases, with 7 bases between. Germline CDR1 MNHEY, CDR2 SVGEGT. CDR3 size: 13 residues. The CDR3 here is CASKESSYNEQFF. The CDR3 DNA reads as TGTGCCAGCAAGGAGAGCTCCTACAATGAGCAGTTCTTC.

A few counts support this clonotype. The J gene is TRBJ1-1, the V gene TRBV6-6; tentative D call: TRBD1 (5 bases). This CDR3 is 13 amino acids long. V was shortened by 7 bases and J by 0 bases, with 9 bases between the two germline ends. Germline V gene data show CDR1 as MNHNY and CDR2 as SVGAGI (reference sequence). In nucleotides, the CDR3 is TGTGCCAGCAAACGACAGCTGAACACTGAAGCTTTCTTT. Its translation is CASKRQLNTEAFF.

This clonotype was counted many times. V gene TRBV6-2 or TRBV6-3 combines with J gene TRBJ1-5; TRBD1 aligns across 8 bases. Germline V gene lookup returns CDR1 MNHEY and CDR2 SVGEGT. The CDR3 loop spans 15 amino acids. Unmatched junction bases numbered 5, after V lost 5 bases and J lost 2 bases. The CDR3 region has the DNA TGTGCCAGCAGTGGACAGGGACCGGGCAATCAGCCCCAGCATTTT. Protein sequence: CASSGQGPGNQPQHF.

The chain is built from TRBV12-3 or TRBV12-4 and TRBJ2-3; TRBD2 agrees at 11 bases. Trimming at V came to 8 bases and at J to 5 bases, leaving 9 bases not matched to a gene. CDR3 length equals 15 residues. CDR3 region: CASSILAGVGDTQYF. The CDR3 DNA reads as TGTGCCAGCTCCATACTAGCGGGAGTCGGAGATACGCAGTATTTT.

Concerning this clonotype: One junction end disagrees with the germline gene, perhaps due to a read error. The J gene is TRBJ1-2, the V gene TRBV4-1, with 8 bases aligning to TRBD1. Germline V lookup: CDR1 MGHRA, CDR2 YSYEKL. The CDR3 runs to 15 residues. The CDR3 protein is CASSRHGTGETGYNF. DNA of the CDR3: TGCGCCAGCAGCCGGCACGGGACAGGCGAAACTGGCTACAACTTC.

This clonotype was observed a few times. The chain links TRBV29-1 to TRBJ2-1; D is possibly TRBD1 or TRBD2 (5 bases each). The CDR3 loop spans 12 amino acids. V gave up 8 bases and J gave up 8 bases, with 16 bases separating them. CDR1 and CDR2 from the germline V gene are SQVTM and ANQGSEA. CDR3 protein: CSLRDVGDEQFF. CDR3 nucleotides: TGCAGCCTTAGGGACGTCGGGGATGAGCAGTTCTTC.

This clonotype was detected only a few times. This chain joins TRBV20-1 and TRBJ1-6; tentatively, D is TRBD1 (6 bases). V lost 0 bases to trimming and J lost 5 bases, with 14 bases between them. This CDR3 is 16 amino acids long. Germline V gives CDR1 DFQATT, CDR2 SNEGSKA (reference sequence). CDR3 loop: CSARDLGHTNNSPLHF. The CDR3 coding sequence is TGCAGTGCTAGAGATTTGGGACACACCAATAATTCACCCCTCCACTTT.

This clonotype was counted at least ten times. The gene calls are TRBV20-1 and TRBJ1-2, with 7 bases aligning to TRBD1. J was trimmed by 8 bases and V by 2 bases; bases with no gene match: 11. The CDR3 contains 14 residues. Germline V CDR1 and CDR2: DFQATT, SNEGSKA (reference sequence). CDR3 DNA sequence: TGCAGTGCTAGAATTACGTCAGGGGGGGGAGGCTACACCTTC. Translating it yields CSARITSGGGGYTF.

This clonotype was counted between two and nine times. The rearrangement uses TRBV6-5 and TRBJ1-2, with D hard to call. V lost 2 bases and J 1 base, leaving 5 bases between the germline ends. The CDR3 extends over 13 amino acids. In germline, CDR1 is MNHEY, CDR2 SVGAGI. CDR3 loop: CASSYLDNYGYTF. CDR3 sequence (DNA): TGTGCCAGCAGTTACCTGGATAACTATGGCTACACCTTC.

This chain joins TRBV7-9 and TRBJ2-5, with D possibly matching TRBD2 (5 bases). There are 14 residues in the CDR3. Germline CDR1 and CDR2: SEHNR and FQNEAQ (reference sequence). V was clipped by 2 bases and J by 2 bases, with 9 bases between them. CDR3 in DNA: TGTGCCAGCAGCTTAACGTGGGAGCAAGAGACCCAGTACTTC. Translated: CASSLTWEQETQYF.

This clonotype was detected only a few times. The rearrangement uses TRBV28 and TRBJ2-2, with D possibly called TRBD1 or TRBD2 (5 bases each). V dropped 2 bases and J dropped 2 bases, with 9 bases sitting between them. This CDR3 has 15 residues. CDR1 MDHEN and CDR2 SYDVKM come from the germline V gene. For the CDR3, the DNA is TGTGCCAGCAGTTTAGGGGGAGTAAACACCGGGGAGCTGTTTTTT. Encoded protein: CASSLGGVNTGELFF.

The table lists this clonotype with many counts. This chain uses TRBV18 with TRBJ2-1, with D maybe TRBD2 (6 bases). This CDR3 contains 16 residues. V gave up 3 bases and J gave up 0 bases, with 12 bases separating them. Germline CDR1 is KGHSH and CDR2 is LQKENI. The CDR3 spells CASSPNLANSYNEQFF. For the CDR3, the DNA is TGTGCCAGCTCACCTAACCTAGCGAACTCCTACAATGAGCAGTTCTTC.

The rearrangement uses TRBV27 and TRBJ1-1, with D possibly matching TRBD1 (5 bases). CDR1 is MNHEY, CDR2 SMNVEV, per germline (reference sequence). The CDR3 sequence is 15 residues long. Deletions cut 6 bases from V and 7 bases from J, with 21 bases between. The CDR3 sequence is CASSPKLWSGIEAFF. The DNA of the CDR3 is TGTGCCAGCAGCCCCAAGCTATGGTCAGGGATTGAAGCTTTCTTT.

The gene calls are TRBV2 and TRBJ1-6, with TRBD1 matching 9 bases. Germline V CDR1 and CDR2: SNHLY, FYNNEI. Losses at the gene ends were 2 bases for V and 10 bases for J; bases not matched to a gene: 6. The CDR3 is made up of 15 amino acids. CDR3 DNA: TGTGCCAGCAGTGAAAGGAGACAGGGGGGCTCACCCCTCCACTTT. Protein sequence: CASSERRQGGSPLHF.

Ten or more counts support this clonotype. Written as DNA, the CDR3 is TGTGCCAGCAGCTTAGAGTCAGGGCCTAGGGGTTCACCCCTCCACTTT. The encoded protein is CASSLESGPRGSPLHF. The V and J genes are TRBV7-2 and TRBJ1-6; D may be TRBD1 (5 bases). The CDR3 spans 16 residues. The V gene lost 1 base and the J gene lost 9 bases, with 16 bases spanning the gap. The germline CDR1 and CDR2 sequences are SGHTA and FQGNSA.

This clonotype turned up a few times. The V gene is TRBV5-1, the J gene TRBJ2-1; D gene unclear. The CDR3 consists of 16 residues. V was pared by 2 bases and J by 5 bases, with 17 bases between. CDR1 is SGHRS and CDR2 is YFSETQ in the germline V gene. In nucleotides, the CDR3 is TGCGCCAGCAGCTTTGGGTCCGGTGACTCGGACAATGAGCAGTTCTTC. Translating it yields CASSFGSGDSDNEQFF. The entire variable domain, with the rest obtained from reference TRBV5-1 and TRBJ2-1, is as follows: KAGVTQTPRYLIKTRGQQVTLSCSPISGHRSVSWYQQTPGQGLQFLFEYFSETQRNKGNFPGRFSGRQFSNSRSEMNVSTLELGDSALYLCASSFGSGDSDNEQFFGPGTRLTVL.

In its sample, this clonotype was seen many times. This chain links TRBV20-1 with TRBJ2-7, with D possibly being TRBD1 or TRBD2 (6 bases each). CDR3 length: 14 residues. Germline V gives CDR1 DFQATT, CDR2 SNEGSKA (reference sequence). The V end was cut by 1 base, the J end by 5 bases, with 15 bases between. The CDR3 loop is CSARALGGLDEQYF. DNA of the CDR3: TGCAGTGCTAGAGCCCTAGGGGGGTTGGACGAGCAGTACTTC.

This clonotype was seen ten or more times. The rearrangement links TRBV28 to TRBJ1-1; D not certain. The CDR3 covers 14 residues. The ends were cut back, 8 bases at V and 1 base at J, with 14 bases in the middle. From germline, CDR1 is MDHEN and CDR2 SYDVKM. CDR3 in amino acids: CASAPRPGNTEAFF. In DNA, the CDR3 is TGTGCCAGCGCCCCAAGGCCGGGGAACACTGAAGCTTTCTTT.

This clonotype was detected ten times or more. V is TRBV9 and J is TRBJ1-1, with D hard to call. Trimming took 4 bases from V and 0 from J, leaving 4 bases between them. The CDR3 runs 12 residues. Germline CDR1 is SGDLS and CDR2 is YYNGEE. Here the CDR3 DNA reads TGTGCCAGCAGCAGGGTGAACACTGAAGCTTTCTTT. This codes for CASSRVNTEAFF.

The CDR3 spells CASSLALNPNYTF. The DNA of the CDR3 is TGTGCCAGCAGCTTGGCCCTCAACCCTAACTACACCTTC. V gene TRBV5-5 combines with J gene TRBJ1-2; no clear D gene. In germline, CDR1 is SGHKS, CDR2 YYEKEE (reference sequence). The CDR3 totals 13 residues. V was pared by 0 bases and J by 10 bases, with 13 bases between.

The V call is TRBV28, the J call TRBJ1-5; D is undetermined. V lost 7 bases and J 0 bases, leaving 13 bases between the germline ends. CDR3 size: 15 residues. In germline, CDR1 is MDHEN, CDR2 SYDVKM. The CDR3 loop is CASTKSQLSNQPQHF. In nucleotides, the CDR3 is TGTGCCAGCACCAAATCCCAGCTTAGCAATCAGCCCCAGCATTTT. The full variable domain, completed using reference TRBV28 and TRBJ1-5, is DVKVTQSSRYLVKRTGEKVFLECVQDMDHENMFWYRQDPGLGLRLIYFSYDVKMKEKGDIPEGYSVSREKKERFSLILESASTNQTSMYLCASTKSQLSNQPQHFGDGTRLSIL.